This T cell receptor (beta chain) was documented in a study of blood T cell repertoires in COVID-19. Study background: Acute-phase and convalescent COVID-19 samples originated in the United States, Italy and Spain.

This CDR3 comprises 14 residues. Trimming stripped 4 bases from V and 4 bases from J, with 10 bases between. The germline V gene encodes CDR1 SNHLY and CDR2 FYNNEI. Sequencing used immunoSEQ multiplex PCR; TCRdb keeps in-frame clones, though not all of them. Among 120,000 to 150,000 clones, roughly 84% were seen once, and the ten largest hold about 8%. This TCR derives from a human donor in a cohort sampled during active COVID-19. V is TRBV2 and J is TRBJ2-2; D possibly corresponds to TRBD1 (6 bases). The material sequenced was peripheral blood. The CDR3 DNA reads TGTGCCAGCAGTGTGTTCAGGGGCACCGGGGAGCTGTTTTTT. Residues: CASSVFRGTGELFF.